One sample yielded the 26 T cell receptor beta chains listed below, sequenced in a study of shared clonotypes between healthy human individuals. Sequencing was performed with immunoSEQ multiplex PCR; in TCRdb, only in-frame clones are kept and a portion is missing. The sample yields 180,000 or so clones, approximately 95% seen once. Specimen: naive CD4+ T cells sorted from blood. Noted subset: CD45RA+ positively selected. The receptors derive from a woman aged 25 to 39 in good health.

The rearrangement links TRBV4-2 to TRBJ2-1; D call uncertain. The CDR3 has 15 residues. Germline V lookup: CDR1 LGHNA, CDR2 YNFKEQ. V lost 0 bases to trimming and J lost 3 bases, with 9 bases between them. The CDR3 spells CASSQDLTVYNEQFF. The CDR3 DNA is TGTGCCAGCAGCCAAGATCTAACTGTCTACAATGAGCAGTTCTTC.

This rearrangement joins TRBV4-1 to TRBJ1-1; the D is unclear. V was pared by 1 base and J by 0 bases, with 18 bases between. The germline CDR1 and CDR2 sequences are MGHRA and YSYEKL. The CDR3 runs 18 residues. The CDR3 protein is CASSQGAVSASMNTEAFF. CDR3 sequence (DNA): TGCGCCAGCAGCCAAGGAGCGGTAAGCGCAAGCATGAACACTGAAGCTTTCTTT.

The chain has TRBV6-1 and TRBJ2-7, with D maybe TRBD1 (5 bases). CDR3 length: 19 amino acids. Looked up from germline, CDR1 is MNHNS and CDR2 is SASEGT. With 4 bases removed from V and 1 base from J, the gap between germline ends came to 26 bases. CDR3 sequence: CASSAGIGRKNIQSYEQYF. CDR3 coding DNA: TGTGCCAGCAGTGCAGGGATTGGCAGGAAAAACATACAATCCTACGAGCAGTACTTC.

The chain combines TRBV30 with TRBJ1-1; D is unresolved. V was cut by 2 bases and J by 5 bases, with 12 bases left in between. Germline values: CDR1 GTSNPN, CDR2 SVGIG (reference sequence). The CDR3 totals 13 residues. CDR3 in amino acids: CAWSPGTETEAFF. The CDR3, as DNA: TGTGCCTGGAGTCCCGGCACCGAGACTGAAGCTTTCTTT.

The chain has TRBV11-2 and TRBJ2-7; D is uncertain. Germline CDR1 and CDR2: SGHAT and FQNNGV. Trimming removed 1 base from V and 4 bases from J, with 11 bases in between. The CDR3 is made up of 14 amino acids. The CDR3 spells CASSLAPQLYEQYF. In DNA, the CDR3 is TGTGCCAGCAGCTTAGCCCCGCAACTTTACGAGCAGTACTTC. Filled out from reference TRBV11-2 and TRBJ2-7, the complete variable domain reads EAGVAQSPRYKIIEKRQSVAFWCNPISGHATLYWYQQILGQGPKLLIQFQNNGVVDDSQLPKDRFSAERLKGVDSTLKIQPAKLEDSAVYLCASSLAPQLYEQYFGPGTRLTVT.

The chain carries TRBV7-9 and TRBJ2-7, with D perhaps assigned TRBD1 or TRBD2 (5 bases each). The CDR3 is 14 residues long. The germline CDR1 and CDR2 sequences are SEHNR and FQNEAQ (reference sequence). Deletions cut 2 bases from V and 5 bases from J, with 13 bases between. CDR3 protein: CASSLLGTSDEQYF. The DNA of the CDR3 is TGTGCCAGCAGCTTACTGGGGACGAGCGACGAGCAGTACTTC.

The rearrangement links TRBV6-5 to TRBJ2-3; D may be TRBD1 (6 bases). Between the trimmed V and J ends, which lost 6 bases and 3 bases, there was a span of 16 bases. CDR3 size: 15 residues. Per the germline V gene, CDR1 is MNHEY and CDR2 is SVGAGI. Here the CDR3 DNA reads TGTGCCAGCAGCCACCAACAGGGTTATACAGATACGCAGTATTTT. It specifies CASSHQQGYTDTQYF.

V and J are TRBV18 and TRBJ1-5, with a tentative D call TRBD1 (6 bases). The CDR3 consists of 13 residues. Trimming took off 8 bases at V and 3 bases at J, with 11 bases between the two ends. The germline V gene encodes CDR1 KGHSH and CDR2 LQKENI. The CDR3 here is CASQQGINQPQHF. The CDR3 DNA is TGTGCCAGCCAACAGGGTATCAATCAGCCCCAGCATTTT.

The V call is TRBV5-4, the J call TRBJ2-3, with TRBD2 matching 11 bases. V lost 4 bases and J lost 4; bases outside the gene matches: 8. Germline V gene lookup returns CDR1 SGHNT and CDR2 YYREEE (reference sequence). CDR3 length: 16 residues. The CDR3 sequence: CASSPDSGRGPDTQYF. Written as DNA, the CDR3 is TGTGCCAGCAGCCCCGATAGCGGGAGGGGCCCAGATACGCAGTATTTT.

The chain links TRBV5-1 to TRBJ2-3; TRBD1 matches 7 bases. V shed 0 bases, J shed 4 bases, and the junction held 2 bases outside the gene matches. The CDR3 is 14 residues long. Per the germline V gene, CDR1 is SGHRS and CDR2 is YFSETQ. This CDR3 is CASSLGQGSDTQYF. CDR3 in DNA: TGCGCCAGCAGCTTGGGACAGGGTTCAGATACGCAGTATTTT.

As DNA, the CDR3 is TGTGCCAGCAGAGAGGTCCCCTATTCAACCAGAGGCGAGCAGTACTTC. This translates into CASREVPYSTRGEQYF. The J gene is TRBJ2-7, the V gene TRBV7-8; D gene uncertain. This CDR3 contains 16 residues. Germline V gene sequence: CDR1 SGHVS, CDR2 FQNEAQ. Trimming stripped 6 bases from V and 6 bases from J, with 24 bases between.

Points on this clone: The sample has other DNA sequences that encode this CDR3 too. The chain has TRBV2 and TRBJ1-1; D is undetermined. Germline V CDR1 and CDR2: SNHLY, FYNNEI. The length of the CDR3 is 12 residues. V lost 6 bases and J 3 bases, leaving 8 bases between the germline ends. The DNA for the CDR3 is TGTGCCAGCAGCGCCCAAGACACTGAAGCTTTCTTT. As protein: CASSAQDTEAFF. Full variable domain (outside the CDR3, taken from reference TRBV2 and TRBJ1-1): EPEVTQTPSHQVTQMGQEVILRCVPISNHLYFYWYRQILGQKVEFLVSFYNNEISEKSEIFDDQFSVERPDGSNFTLKIRSTKLEDSAMYFCASSAQDTEAFFGQGTRLTVV.

This CDR3 is CASSLNRLKETQYF. Written as DNA, the CDR3 is TGCGCCAGCAGCTTGAATCGGCTAAAAGAGACCCAGTACTTC. The rearrangement links TRBV5-1 to TRBJ2-5; D not certain. Germline CDR1 SGHRS, CDR2 YFSETQ. Trimming took off 1 base at V and 3 bases at J, with 10 bases between the two ends. There are 14 residues in the CDR3.

This chain uses TRBV7-2 with TRBJ1-2, with D uncertain. Germline V CDR1 and CDR2: SGHTA, FQGNSA. The CDR3 runs to 12 residues. V dropped 2 bases and J dropped 4 bases, with 5 bases sitting between them. The CDR3 nucleotides are TGTGCCAGCAGCTTAATCGGCTATGGCTACACCTTC. This encodes CASSLIGYGYTF.

The chain couples TRBV4-1 to TRBJ2-2; no firm D call. There are 16 residues in the CDR3. The V end was cut by 3 bases, the J end by 1 base, with 12 bases between. Germline V gene lookup returns CDR1 MGHRA and CDR2 YSYEKL. CDR3 bases: TGCGCCAGCAGCCATGATAAGGCAGAGAACACCGGGGAGCTGTTTTTT. This codes for CASSHDKAENTGELFF.

This CDR3 is CSASIGLAPSYEQYF. In nucleotides, the CDR3 is TGCAGCGCTTCGATAGGACTTGCCCCCTCGTACGAGCAGTACTTC. The chain couples TRBV29-1 to TRBJ2-7; TRBD2 is a possible D gene (5 bases). The CDR3 extends over 15 amino acids. Trimming shortened V by 7 bases and J by 4 bases, and 23 bases separated the two germline ends. Germline CDR1 is SQVTM and CDR2 is ANQGSEA.

The chain links TRBV2 to TRBJ2-7; D is perhaps TRBD2 (5 bases). Trimming took 6 bases from V and 7 from J, leaving 13 bases between them. Per germline, CDR1 SNHLY and CDR2 FYNNEI. This CDR3 has 12 amino acids. CDR3 residues: CASSGESGEQYF. The DNA for the CDR3 is TGTGCCAGCAGCGGCGAGTCGGGGGAGCAGTACTTC.

The chain carries TRBV4-1 and TRBJ2-1, with TRBD2 matching 7 bases. The germline CDR1 and CDR2 sequences are MGHRA and YSYEKL. V shed 0 bases, J shed 8 bases, and the junction held 13 bases outside the gene matches. The CDR3 length is 17 residues. Here the CDR3 DNA reads TGCGCCAGCAGCCAAGAAAACCGGGACTACCCTAGGGATGAGCAGTTCTTC. Its protein is CASSQENRDYPRDEQFF.

This chain connects TRBV27 to TRBJ2-7, with D tentatively TRBD1 (6 bases). CDR1 is MNHEY, CDR2 SMNVEV, per germline (reference sequence). Trimming shortened V by 3 bases and J by 2 bases, and 11 bases separated the two germline ends. The length of the CDR3 is 14 residues. This CDR3 reads CASSFQGLPYEQYF. CDR3 nucleotides: TGTGCCAGCAGTTTTCAGGGGCTTCCCTACGAGCAGTACTTC.

This clone was counted a single time. This chain connects TRBV9 to TRBJ2-7, with a tentative D call TRBD1 (6 bases). CDR1 is SGDLS, CDR2 YYNGEE, per germline. CDR3 size: 14 residues. Trimming took off 0 bases at V and 9 bases at J, with 16 bases between the two ends. The CDR3 coding sequence is TGTGCCAGCAGCGTAGCCCCGCAGGGGTCGGGGCAGTACTTC. Translation gives CASSVAPQGSGQYF.

This rearrangement joins TRBV13 to TRBJ2-6; D not certain. The CDR3 has 17 residues. V was pared by 3 bases and J by 4 bases, with 16 bases between. Looked up from germline, CDR1 is PRHDT and CDR2 is FYEKMQ (reference sequence). CDR3 sequence reads: CASSFAKGSAGANVLTF. DNA for the CDR3: TGTGCCAGCAGCTTTGCGAAGGGCTCGGCGGGGGCCAACGTCCTGACTTTC.

The chain uses TRBV2 and TRBJ2-7; 10 bases map to TRBD2. The CDR3 spans 14 residues. Germline lookup yields CDR1 SNHLY and CDR2 FYNNEI. J lost 7 bases, V lost 3 bases, and 6 bases had no gene match. The CDR3 DNA reads as TGTGCCAGCAGTGAGCTAGCGGGAGTAGGGGAGCAGTACTTC. It encodes CASSELAGVGEQYF.

This clone showed up just once. The rearrangement links TRBV11-2 to TRBJ2-5; 10 nucleotides line up with TRBD2. V trimming: 0 bases; J trimming: 4 bases; junction bases outside the gene matches: 5. Germline V CDR1 and CDR2: SGHAT, FQNNGV. The CDR3 runs to 16 residues. CDR3 nucleotides: TGTGCCAGCAGCTTAGAGGTAGCGGGAGGCGGAGAGACCCAGTACTTC. This gives the protein CASSLEVAGGGETQYF.

The chain links TRBV19 to TRBJ1-4; 9 bases match TRBD1. The CDR3 runs to 16 residues. Germline CDR1 is LNHDA and CDR2 is SQIVND (reference sequence). The V segment lost 4 bases and the J segment 6 bases; nucleotides outside the gene matches: 9. CDR3 in amino acids: CASSNRDRVGDEKLFF. CDR3 in DNA: TGTGCCAGTAGTAACCGGGACAGGGTAGGAGATGAAAAACTGTTTTTT.

The rearrangement links TRBV27 to TRBJ2-7; 9 positions match TRBD2. Germline CDR1 is MNHEY and CDR2 is SMNVEV (reference sequence). J gave up 2 bases and V 5 bases, and 13 bases lay outside the gene matches. The CDR3 totals 17 residues. The CDR3 region is CASSLDPGLARTYEQYF. DNA for the CDR3: TGTGCCAGCAGTCTCGATCCCGGACTAGCGCGAACCTACGAGCAGTACTTC.

The chain has TRBV27 and TRBJ1-1; TRBD1 is a possible D gene (6 bases). CDR3 length: 15 residues. V was pared by 5 bases and J by 5 bases, with 18 bases between. Looked up from germline, CDR1 is MNHEY and CDR2 is SMNVEV (reference sequence). For the CDR3, the DNA is TGTGCCAGCAGTATCCTGATGGGGGGCCGAACTGAAGCTTTCTTT. Translation gives CASSILMGGRTEAFF.